These 6 T cell receptor beta chains originate from one sample sequenced in a study of CXCR3-negative and CXCR3-positive naive CD8 T cells (dated by TCRdb to between 2018 and 2021). TCRdb names NextSeq 550 as the instrument used. The Human TCR Profiling Kit (MiLaboratory) was used to prepare UMI-labeled 5' RACE TRB cDNA libraries. After TCRdb reprocessed the reads, each CDR3 protein sequence was kept as one row, without DNA. The sample has thousands of distinct CDR3 sequences on record. The ten largest make up 1.5% to 2% of the sample. The sequencing input was naive CXCR3- CD8+ T cells from blood. What this sample's cell subset or site label stands for: CD45RO-CCR7+CD27+CD95- naive CD8+ T cells lacking CXCR3 (TNR3-). The receptor set was obtained from a human donor in good health. Some clones in this sample may be carry-over from other donors' samples.

This sequence joins TRBV5-1 and TRBJ1-6; with no DNA, the TCRdb D assignment of TRBD1 cannot be verified. Germline loops: CDR1 SGHRS, CDR2 YFSETQ. This CDR3 contains 16 residues. The CDR3 loop is CASSLDPGQGDSPLHF.

The chain joins TRBV11-2 to TRBJ2-3; checking the TCRdb D call of TRBD1 is not possible without DNA. The CDR3 runs to 16 residues. Germline V gives CDR1 SGHAT, CDR2 FQNNGV. This chain's CDR3 is CASSLRRGGGSDTQYF.

This clonotype is identified as medium-sized (0.01 to 0.1%) from frequency. The rearrangement uses TRBV29-1 and TRBJ1-2; TCRdb names TRBD1, which stays unverified in the absence of DNA. Germline loops: CDR1 SQVTM, CDR2 ANQGSEA. The CDR3 has 16 residues. The CDR3 region is CSVALGQGAFNYGYTF.

This chain links TRBV28 with TRBJ2-7. Germline V gene data show CDR1 as MDHEN and CDR2 as SYDVKM. The CDR3 loop spans 16 amino acids. The CDR3 sequence: CASSLEEFPSSYEQYF.

Measured by frequency, this clonotype is medium-sized. The chain combines TRBV29-1 with TRBJ2-1. Per germline, CDR1 SQVTM and CDR2 ANQGSEA. CDR3 length equals 13 residues. The chain's CDR3 is CSVRDGSYNEQFF.

This chain connects TRBV23-1 to TRBJ2-5; TCRdb selects TRBD2, and the lack of DNA leaves this call unchecked. TRBV23-1 has ORF status, its function being uncertain. CDR3 length: 19 amino acids. The CDR3 here is CASSPTGLAGPAGEETQYF.